The 26 T cell receptor beta chains presented below share a single source sample, sequenced in a study of a mutant IDH1 vaccine in newly diagnosed glioma. Method: immunoSEQ multiplex PCR; TCRdb's copy keeps in-frame clones and lacks some. The table has some 22,000 clones, less than 80% seen once. Their antigens remain unidentified. The time point was: week 11, during vaccination. Topical imiquimod accompanied each vaccine dose, which consisted of 300 ug of mutant IDH1 20-mer peptide. The specimen comprised PBMCs, sampled from a glioma patient whose treatment included an IDH1 peptide vaccine. These receptors all come from a man aged 35 to 55 with glioma.

In this sample, this clone turned up once. The chain employs TRBV5-6 and TRBJ2-2; 7 nucleotides line up with TRBD1. Trimming at V came to 4 bases and at J to 3 bases, leaving 9 bases not matched to a gene. This CDR3 comprises 16 residues. Germline values: CDR1 SGHDT, CDR2 YYEEEE. This CDR3 reads CASSKLPGQYTGELFF. The CDR3 DNA reads TGTGCCAGCAGCAAACTACCGGGACAGTACACCGGGGAGCTGTTTTTT.

The chain is built from TRBV6-1 and TRBJ2-2; TRBD2 is a possible D gene (7 bases). Looked up from germline, CDR1 is MNHNS and CDR2 is SASEGT. CDR3 size: 13 residues. Trimming removed 8 bases from V and 4 bases from J, with 11 bases in between. The CDR3 spells CASRGGATGELFF. The CDR3 DNA follows: TGTGCCAGCCGAGGGGGGGCCACCGGGGAGCTGTTTTTT.

The V call is TRBV11-2, the J call TRBJ2-1; the match to TRBD2 covers 7 bases. The V gene end was trimmed by 2 bases and the J gene end by 6 bases; junction bases not matched to a gene: 1. Germline loops: CDR1 SGHAT, CDR2 FQNNGV. The CDR3 runs to 13 residues. The chain's CDR3 is CASSLTGGNEQFF. DNA of the CDR3: TGTGCCAGCAGCTTAACGGGAGGCAATGAGCAGTTCTTC.

The V gene is TRBV6-5, the J gene TRBJ2-7, with 9 nucleotides matching TRBD2. V was pared by 1 base and J by 5 bases, with 6 bases of the junction left unmatched. The CDR3 totals 15 residues. Germline V gene sequence: CDR1 MNHEY, CDR2 SVGAGI. Written as DNA, the CDR3 is TGTGCCAGCAGTTACTATAGCGGGAGAAGGAACGAGCAGTACTTC. Residues: CASSYYSGRRNEQYF.

This chain links TRBV9 with TRBJ1-5, with a tentative D call TRBD1 (5 bases). Germline-derived CDR1 and CDR2 are SGDLS and YYNGEE. CDR3 length equals 13 residues. V lost 4 bases and J 7 bases, leaving 12 bases between the germline ends. The CDR3 sequence is CASSSRDYQPQHF. The DNA for the CDR3 is TGTGCCAGCAGCTCTCGGGACTACCAGCCCCAGCATTTT. Variable domain in full (rest from reference TRBV9 and TRBJ1-5): DSGVTQTPKHLITATGQRVTLRCSPRSGDLSVYWYQQSLDQGLQFLIQYYNGEERAKGNILERFSAQQFPDLHSELNLSSLELGDSALYFCASSSRDYQPQHFGDGTRLSIL.

The V and J genes are TRBV2 and TRBJ2-1, with D tentatively TRBD2 (6 bases). Germline V gives CDR1 SNHLY, CDR2 FYNNEI. The CDR3 runs 13 residues. Trimming stripped 6 bases from V and 10 bases from J, with 16 bases between. This CDR3 is CASSGTVYSEQFF. The CDR3, as DNA: TGTGCCAGCAGCGGGACTGTTTATAGCGAGCAGTTCTTC.

This clone was picked up a small number of times. This chain joins TRBV7-9 and TRBJ1-2; D not resolved. CDR1 is SEHNR, CDR2 FQNEAQ, per germline (reference sequence). Trimming stripped 2 bases from V and 8 bases from J, with 9 bases between. This CDR3 has 12 residues. CDR3 in DNA: TGTGCCAGCAGCTTAATAAAGAGCGGCTACACCTTC. It codes for CASSLIKSGYTF.

The rearrangement uses TRBV5-1 and TRBJ1-1; unclear D gene. This CDR3 comprises 13 residues. Trimming shortened V by 4 bases and J by 0 bases, and 7 bases separated the two germline ends. Per germline, CDR1 SGHRS and CDR2 YFSETQ. The CDR3 bases are TGCGCCAGCAGCCCCTCCATGAACACTGAAGCTTTCTTT. Its translation: CASSPSMNTEAFF.

V gene TRBV28 combines with J gene TRBJ1-2, with unresolved D. The CDR3 spans 16 residues. Trimming left V 1 base short and J 1 base short, with 13 bases between. CDR1 is MDHEN and CDR2 is SYDVKM in the germline V gene. CDR3 protein: CASSLSSNFNNYGYTF. The CDR3 DNA follows: TGTGCCAGCAGTTTATCGTCAAACTTTAATAACTATGGCTACACCTTC.

This clone was observed a handful of times. For the CDR3, the DNA is TGTGCCAGCAGCTTAGAAAGAGAAGCTTTCTTT. It yields the protein CASSLEREAFF. The genes are TRBV11-2 and TRBJ1-1; no clear D. This CDR3 is built from 11 residues. The germline gives CDR1 SGHAT, CDR2 FQNNGV. V dropped 0 bases and J dropped 8 bases, with 4 bases sitting between them.

The rearrangement links TRBV19 to TRBJ2-1; possibly TRBD1 for D (6 bases). Germline CDR1 and CDR2: LNHDA and SQIVND (reference sequence). CDR3 size: 18 residues. V lost 5 bases and J lost 5, with 25 bases in between. CDR3 in amino acids: CASSPTPPGQSSDNEQFF. CDR3 bases: TGTGCCAGTAGTCCCACCCCTCCAGGACAGAGCTCGGACAATGAGCAGTTCTTC.

The V gene is TRBV2, the J gene TRBJ2-7, with 11 bases identical to TRBD2. With V trimmed by 7 bases and J by 7 bases, 9 bases remained unmatched. The CDR3 has 14 residues. Germline V lookup: CDR1 SNHLY, CDR2 FYNNEI. This chain's CDR3 is CASNPGLAVQEQYF. The CDR3 bases are TGTGCCAGCAATCCGGGACTAGCGGTCCAGGAGCAGTACTTC.

This clone is medium-sized. The V call is TRBV6-5, the J call TRBJ2-7; TRBD1 or TRBD2 may be the D gene (6 bases each). Trimming removed 4 bases from V and 1 base from J, with 11 bases in between. The length of the CDR3 is 14 residues. Germline CDR1 reads MNHEY; CDR2 reads SVGAGI. The CDR3 sequence: CASSWGARSYEQYF. In DNA form, the CDR3 reads TGTGCCAGCAGTTGGGGGGCCCGGTCCTACGAGCAGTACTTC.

The chain is built from TRBV20-1 and TRBJ2-1, with D unresolved. Germline CDR1 DFQATT, CDR2 SNEGSKA (reference sequence). CDR3 length: 11 amino acids. The V and J ends lost 1 base and 10 bases respectively, with 8 bases between them. The CDR3 DNA reads TGCAGTGCTAGAGTAATCAGCGAGCAGTTCTTC. Its translation is CSARVISEQFF.

This rearrangement joins TRBV7-2 to TRBJ2-7; 8 bases are shared with TRBD2. Germline V gives CDR1 SGHTA, CDR2 FQGNSA. V trimming: 8 bases; J trimming: 5 bases; junction bases outside the gene matches: 11. There are 14 residues in the CDR3. DNA for the CDR3: TGTGCCAGCTCCCCGGGACTAGTCTCGGACGAGCAGTACTTC. Translating it yields CASSPGLVSDEQYF.

This clone has only a few counts. This chain uses TRBV7-2 with TRBJ2-3; TRBD2 agrees at 9 bases. Germline CDR1 reads SGHTA; CDR2 reads FQGNSA. CDR3 length: 17 residues. Germline trimming cut 1 base from V and 3 bases from J; bases unmatched to any gene: 8. CDR3 DNA sequence: TGTGCCAGCAGCTTAGGTGGTAGCGGGAGTGCGACAGATACGCAGTATTTT. Translated: CASSLGGSGSATDTQYF.

V usage is TRBV29-1 and J usage is TRBJ2-1; maybe TRBD1 (6 bases). The CDR3 loop spans 11 amino acids. Trimming pared 6 bases from V and 5 bases from J, leaving 8 bases between. The germline CDR1 and CDR2 sequences are SQVTM and ANQGSEA. The CDR3 sequence is CSVGADNEQFF. The CDR3 region has the DNA TGCAGCGTGGGGGCAGACAATGAGCAGTTCTTC.

The genes are TRBV11-3 and TRBJ2-3; D is possibly TRBD2 (5 bases). This CDR3 spans 16 amino acids. Germline V lookup: CDR1 SGHNT, CDR2 YENEEA. Trimming stripped 3 bases from V and 4 bases from J, with 17 bases between. CDR3 residues: CASSFRGLQVADTQYF. The CDR3 DNA sequence: TGTGCCAGCAGCTTTAGAGGACTCCAGGTCGCAGATACGCAGTATTTT.

The chain has TRBV14 and TRBJ2-3; D gene unclear. The CDR3 runs 15 residues. The germline V gene has CDR1 SGHDN and CDR2 FVKESK. The V and J ends lost 5 bases and 0 bases respectively, with 12 bases between them. The CDR3 is CASSKQTPSTDTQYF. The CDR3 DNA is TGTGCCAGCAGCAAACAGACTCCTAGCACAGATACGCAGTATTTT.

The chain is built from TRBV10-1 and TRBJ2-1; maybe TRBD1 (5 bases). CDR1 is WNHNN and CDR2 is SYGVQD in the germline V gene (reference sequence). V gave up 6 bases and J gave up 6 bases, with 12 bases separating them. This CDR3 is built from 13 residues. The CDR3 nucleotides are TGCGCCAGCAGACAGGACATTGGCAATGAGCAGTTCTTC. It is translated as CASRQDIGNEQFF.

This sequence joins TRBV5-8 and TRBJ2-5; possible D gene TRBD1, 6 bases. CDR1 is SGHTS, CDR2 YDEGEE, per germline. V lost 3 bases and J 7 bases, leaving 19 bases between the germline ends. There are 15 residues in the CDR3. Here the CDR3 DNA reads TGTGCCAGCAGCTCCCCCTACAGGGCTCAGGTGACCCAGTACTTC. This codes for CASSSPYRAQVTQYF. The full variable domain, completed using reference TRBV5-8 and TRBJ2-5, is EAGVTQSPTHLIKTRGQQATLRCSPISGHTSVYWYQQALGLGLQFLLWYDEGEERNRGNFPPRFSGRQFPNYSSELNVNALELEDSALYLCASSSPYRAQVTQYFGPGTRLLVL.

The chain couples TRBV6-5 to TRBJ2-1; D is unclear. The V and J ends lost 7 bases and 4 bases respectively, with 5 bases between them. From germline, CDR1 is MNHEY and CDR2 SVGAGI. The CDR3 has 11 residues. CDR3: CASTEYNEQFF. The DNA of the CDR3 is TGTGCCAGCACTGAATACAATGAGCAGTTCTTC.

This clone occurred once. A read error may produce the germline difference seen at one junction end. The CDR3 here is CASGLGQRSTGELFF. In DNA form, the CDR3 reads TGTGCTAGTGGATTGGGACAGAGAAGCACCGGGGAGCTGTTTTTT. This chain joins TRBV12-5 and TRBJ2-2; the match to TRBD1 covers 7 bases. Per germline, CDR1 LGHNT and CDR2 FRNRAP. The CDR3 is 15 amino acids.

A few counts support this clone. V is TRBV7-9 and J is TRBJ1-2, with TRBD1 identical over 9 bases. CDR1 SEHNR and CDR2 FQNEAQ come from the germline V gene (reference sequence). The CDR3 is 13 residues long. V lost 6 bases to trimming and J lost 6 bases; unmatched junction nucleotides: 5. In DNA, the CDR3 is TGTGCCAGCAGTATAACAGGGGGCCATGGCTACACCTTC. It is translated as CASSITGGHGYTF.

This clone was picked up a small number of times. The chain joins TRBV4-1 to TRBJ2-2; 8 bases line up with TRBD2. The CDR3 contains 19 residues. The V segment lost 1 base and the J segment 1 base; nucleotides outside the gene matches: 11. CDR1 and CDR2 from the germline V gene are MGHRA and YSYEKL. The chain's CDR3 is CASSQGPLQREQNTGELFF. The CDR3 DNA reads TGCGCCAGCAGCCAAGGACCACTTCAGCGGGAGCAGAACACCGGGGAGCTGTTTTTT.

The CDR3 DNA sequence: TGTGCCAGCAGTGAAACCGAAAGACTAGAGAGCGGGGAGCTGTTTTTT. Amino acid sequence: CASSETERLESGELFF. V usage is TRBV2 and J usage is TRBJ2-2; the D gene is possibly TRBD2 (6 bases). Per the germline V gene, CDR1 is SNHLY and CDR2 is FYNNEI. V lost 2 bases and J 7 bases, leaving 17 bases between the germline ends. This CDR3 contains 16 residues.